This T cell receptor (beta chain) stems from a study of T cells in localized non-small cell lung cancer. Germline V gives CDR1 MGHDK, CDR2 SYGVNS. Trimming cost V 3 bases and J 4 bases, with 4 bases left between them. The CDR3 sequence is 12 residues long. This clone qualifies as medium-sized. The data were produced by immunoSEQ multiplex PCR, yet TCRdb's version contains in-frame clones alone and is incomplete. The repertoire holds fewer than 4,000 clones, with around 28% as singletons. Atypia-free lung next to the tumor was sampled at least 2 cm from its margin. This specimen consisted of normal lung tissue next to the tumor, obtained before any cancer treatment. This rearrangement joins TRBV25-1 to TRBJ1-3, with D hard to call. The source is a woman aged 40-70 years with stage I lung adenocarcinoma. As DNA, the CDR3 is TGTGCCAGCAGTGACAGGGGAAACACCATATATTTT. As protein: CASSDRGNTIYF.